This TCR beta chain came from a study of response to subunit inactivated influenza vaccine. Of note for this clonotype: The antigen remains unidentified.

Points from the study as a whole: Authors suggested seasonal influenza vaccinations each recruit few new T cells.

The CDR3 contains 14 residues. The ends were cut back, 6 bases at V and 0 bases at J, with 8 bases in the middle. Germline V lookup: CDR1 ENHRY, CDR2 SYGVKD. TCRdb ran MiXCR on the RT-PCR reads and lists one entry per CDR3 protein. The sample yields 450,000 to 600,000 distinct CDR3 sequences, under 8.5% seen once. The chain combines TRBV10-3 with TRBJ2-2; no firm D call. The material sequenced was PBMCs from blood, taken roughly 24 months after vaccination. The origin of this receptor is a man between 50 and 70 years old who received an inactivated influenza vaccine. CDR3 DNA: TGTGCCATCAGGGCGGAGCCGAACACCGGGGAGCTGTTTTTT. Its translation is CAIRAEPNTGELFF.